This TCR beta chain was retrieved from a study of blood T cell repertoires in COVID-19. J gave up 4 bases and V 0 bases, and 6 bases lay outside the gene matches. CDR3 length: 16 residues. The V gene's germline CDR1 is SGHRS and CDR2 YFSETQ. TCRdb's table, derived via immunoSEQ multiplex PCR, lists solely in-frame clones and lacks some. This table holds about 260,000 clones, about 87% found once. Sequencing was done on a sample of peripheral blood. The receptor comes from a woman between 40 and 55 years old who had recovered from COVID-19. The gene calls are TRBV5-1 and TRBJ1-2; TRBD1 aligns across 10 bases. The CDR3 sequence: CASSLGTGQGIYGYTF. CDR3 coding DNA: TGCGCCAGCAGCTTGGGTACGGGACAGGGGATCTATGGCTACACCTTC.